This T cell receptor (beta chain) was retrieved from a study of cytomegalovirus exposure and HLA in healthy donors. Study-level points and caveats: Later analysis identified several of the most significant clusters that appeared linked to common viral pathogens.

The sample holds a few counts of this clone. Its antigen is still unknown. This CDR3 region has 16 residues. Per the germline V gene, CDR1 is SNHLY and CDR2 is FYNNEI. Trimming pared 7 bases from V and 6 bases from J, leaving 25 bases between. 13 Jbeta primers and 60 Vbeta primers were used for the PCR. This table comes from immunoSEQ multiplex PCR, and its TCRdb copy is limited to in-frame clones, with some not included. The sample has 150,000 to 200,000 clones; roughly 80% are singletons. The TCR sequence derives from a man between 18 and 29 years old in good health and CMV-seronegative. Sequenced material: PBMCs. The chain links TRBV2 to TRBJ2-7; D may be TRBD2 (5 bases). This CDR3 is CASKVLRLLDSGEQYF. The CDR3 DNA sequence: TGTGCCAGCAAGGTCCTGAGGTTACTGGACTCTGGCGAGCAGTACTTC.